The clone carrying this T cell receptor beta chain is a singleton in its sample. Trimming took 6 bases from V and 3 from J; bases not matched to a gene: 2. Germline V gives CDR1 MNHNS, CDR2 SASEGT. The CDR3 length is 12 residues. This sample is part of a study of patients and donors after allogeneic stem cell transplantation. Using its own MiXCR run on the RT-PCR reads, TCRdb lists one record per CDR3 protein. This sample carries hundreds of thousands of distinct CDR3 sequences, more than 15% of them seen once, and the ten largest clones take less than 9.5%. What was sequenced was blood, either unsorted or a sorted T cell fraction (not recorded which). This receptor was identified in a human donor who was either an allogeneic HSCT recipient or a stem cell or donor lymphocyte infusion donor (not recorded which). It is not recorded whose cells these are; they may come from a transplant donor. The gene calls are TRBV6-1 and TRBJ2-7; 7 positions agree with TRBD1. This CDR3 reads CASRYRGYEQYF. The CDR3 DNA follows: TGTGCCAGCAGATACAGGGGCTACGAGCAGTACTTC.